These 5 T cell receptor beta chains were sequenced from one sample in a study of kidney transplant recipient with SARS-CoV-2 infection. TCRdb reanalysed the reads using MiXCR and keeps one entry per CDR3 protein. The table lists about 250,000 distinct CDR3 sequences, 25% to 35% of them singletons. Here the sequenced sample was a blood sample, taken at baseline and between days 110 and 120 from a kidney transplant recipient. Source of these receptors: a male patient aged 30 to 40 who had COVID-19 and was a kidney transplant recipient. The graft donor may have given rise to some T cells.

Turning to this clonotype: This may arise from a read error, as a much more abundant clone is one base away. The chain recombines TRBV6-2 or TRBV6-3 with TRBJ2-1; no reliable D call. Near its end, the DNA agrees better with TRBJ2-7, so the J call may be wrong. CDR3 length: 14 residues. The germline V gene has CDR1 MNHEY and CDR2 SVGEGT. The CDR3 loop is CAISYEESSYEQYF. CDR3 bases: TGTGCCATCAGTTACGAGGAAAGCTCCTACGAGCAGTACTTC.

Comment on this clonotype: This sequence may be a read error, since a much larger clone differs from it by one base. This CDR3 fails to terminate in the conserved phenylalanine or tryptophan, so it likely reflects a read error. The genes are TRBV6-1 and TRBJ1-6, with 11 positions matching TRBD1. The CDR3 is 15 residues long. J was trimmed by 10 bases and V by 4 bases; bases with no gene match: 6. The germline V gene has CDR1 MNHNS and CDR2 SASEGT. CDR3 in DNA: TGTGCCAGCAGTGGTGGGGGGACAGGGGGATCACCCCTCCACCTT. It codes for CASSGGGTGGSPLHL.

Points on this clonotype: A much bigger clone sits one base away, suggesting this may be a read error. This chain connects TRBV7-2 to TRBJ2-7; D unclear. V lost 7 bases and J 4 bases, leaving 11 bases between the germline ends. The CDR3 runs 12 residues. Per the germline V gene, CDR1 is SGHTA and CDR2 is FQGNSA. The CDR3 DNA sequence: TGTGCCAGCAACGAAAATACTTACGAGCAGTACTTC. This sequence encodes CASNENTYEQYF.

Of note for this clonotype: A single base separates this from a much larger clone, so it may be a read error. The chain uses TRBV19 and TRBJ2-7, with D hard to call. CDR3 size: 14 residues. Germline loops: CDR1 LNHDA, CDR2 SQIVND (reference sequence). Trimming left V 5 bases short and J 1 base short, with 12 bases between. The CDR3 DNA reads as TGTGCCAGTAGTGCCTCGTACGAGTCCTACGAGCAGTACTTC. Amino acid sequence: CASSASYESYEQYF.

Details on this clonotype: This may arise from a read error, as a much more abundant clone is one base away. The CDR3 spells CASSYGGHGQPQHF. The CDR3 nucleotides read TGTGCCAGCAGTTACGGAGGGCACGGGCAGCCCCAGCATTTT. The chain links TRBV6-5 to TRBJ1-5, with unresolved D. CDR1 and CDR2 from the germline V gene are MNHEY and SVGAGI. Trimming removed 2 bases from V and 7 bases from J, with 12 bases in between. The CDR3 consists of 14 residues.